A selection of T cell receptor beta chains follows, all from one sample in a study of blood T cell repertoires in COVID-19. The repertoire was sequenced with immunoSEQ multiplex PCR; TCRdb's copy has only in-frame clones and lacks some. The table shows 100,000 to 130,000 clones, with 80% to 90% occurring only once. The specimen sequenced was peripheral blood. The source of these receptors is a human donor in a cohort sampled during active COVID-19. CDR3s include the opening cysteine and the closing phenylalanine or tryptophan. A D gene is named only where the DNA matches it firmly. Clone size is given for some rows only: seen once, a few or many times, or a class if the clone is expanded.

TRBV18	TRBJ2-3	-	TRBD2	CASSPRLAASTDTQYF	TGTGCCAGCTCACCCAGGCTAGCGGCTAGCACAGATACGCAGTATTTT
TRBV18	TRBJ2-3	-	TRBD2	CASSLLGSGVADTQYF	TGTGCCAGCTCCCTGCTCGGTAGCGGGGTTGCAGATACGCAGTATTTT
TRBV2	TRBJ2-3	-	-	CASSGLDSTDTQYF	TGTGCCAGCAGTGGACTGGATAGCACAGATACGCAGTATTTT
TRBV29-1	TRBJ2-5	-	TRBD2	CSVPGGGLVSWSQYF	TGCAGCGTCCCGGGGGGGGGCTTGGTGTCGTGGTCCCAGTACTTC
TRBV3-1/TRBV3-2	TRBJ2-2	-	-	CASSQQGSGELFF	TGTGCCAGCAGCCAGCAGGGTTCGGGGGAGCTGTTTTTT
TRBV12-3/TRBV12-4	TRBJ2-1	-	-	CASSLKQNQFF	TGTGCCAGCAGTTTGAAACAGAACCAGTTCTTC
TRBV28	TRBJ2-2	-	TRBD1	CASSFLGQGGSGELFF	TGTGCCAGCAGTTTCTTGGGACAGGGGGGTTCCGGGGAGCTGTTTTTT
TRBV6-2/TRBV6-3	TRBJ1-5	once	TRBD1	CASSYTFGQGLEEINQPQHF	TGTGCCAGCAGTTACACCTTTGGACAGGGGTTAGAGGAGATCAATCAGCCCCAGCATTTT
TRBV2	TRBJ1-1	-	-	CASRKYGVNTEAFF	TGTGCCAGCAGGAAGTACGGGGTTAACACTGAAGCTTTCTTT
TRBV25-1	TRBJ1-1	-	-	CASIARGGTLNTEAFF	TGTGCCAGCATCGCCCGGGGGGGGACCTTGAACACTGAAGCTTTCTTT
TRBV5-6	TRBJ1-5	-	-	CASSPGSNQPQHF	TGTGCCAGCAGCCCCGGTAGCAATCAGCCCCAGCATTTT
TRBV5-1	TRBJ1-1	-	-	CASSLGFTELMATEAFF	TGCGCCAGCAGCTTAGGATTTACAGAGCTGATGGCCACTGAAGCTTTCTTT
TRBV7-9	TRBJ2-7	-	-	CASSPALYEQYF	TGTGCCAGCAGCCCAGCGCTCTACGAGCAGTACTTC
TRBV7-3	TRBJ2-5	-	-	CASSAAGSGETQYF	TGTGCCAGCAGCGCGGCAGGGTCCGGAGAGACCCAGTACTTC
TRBV14	TRBJ2-7	-	TRBD2	CASSQASSGRSEQYF	TGTGCCAGCAGCCAAGCCTCTAGCGGGAGATCCGAGCAGTACTTC
TRBV6-1	TRBJ2-7	-	-	CASSERTRSSYEQYF	TGTGCCAGCAGTGAACGGACAAGGAGCTCCTACGAGCAGTACTTC
TRBV7-9	TRBJ1-1	-	-	CASSFEDFTEAFF	TGTGCCAGCAGCTTCGAGGACTTCACTGAAGCTTTCTTT
TRBV6-1	TRBJ2-1	-	-	CASSEAYRNEQFF	TGTGCCAGCAGTGAGGCCTACAGGAATGAGCAGTTCTTC
TRBV5-1	TRBJ2-2	-	TRBD1	CASSKSGTGGTGELFF	TGCGCCAGCAGCAAATCCGGGACAGGGGGCACCGGGGAGCTGTTTTTT
TRBV5-4	TRBJ2-2	-	TRBD2	CASRAGTSVNTGELFF	TGTGCCAGCAGGGCCGGGACTAGCGTAAACACCGGGGAGCTGTTTTTT
TRBV7-8	TRBJ2-7	-	TRBD1	CASSSPPGQASYEQYF	TGTGCCAGCAGCTCTCCTCCGGGACAGGCTTCCTACGAGCAGTACTTC
TRBV30	TRBJ1-5	-	-	CAWSTGSSSNQPQHF	TGTGCCTGGAGTACGGGTTCGTCTAGCAATCAGCCCCAGCATTTT
TRBV5-4	TRBJ1-1	few	-	CASSLKFGADREGAFF	TGTGCCAGCAGCTTGAAGTTTGGGGCAGACCGCGAAGGAGCTTTCTTT
TRBV10-3	TRBJ1-2	few	TRBD1	CAIRRTGLTYGYTF	TGTGCCATCAGGCGGACAGGACTTACGTATGGCTACACCTTC
TRBV5-5	TRBJ2-3	-	-	CASSLDLTDTQYF	TGTGCCAGCAGCCTGGATCTGACAGATACGCAGTATTTT
TRBV28	TRBJ1-1	-	-	CASSQGEAFF	TGTGCCAGCAGTCAGGGGGAAGCTTTCTTT
TRBV7-3	TRBJ2-2	few	TRBD1	CASSLGTGTGNTGELFF	TGTGCCAGCAGCTTAGGGACCGGGACAGGGAACACCGGGGAGCTGTTTTTT
TRBV23-1	TRBJ1-6	-	-	CASSHPLLGRGPLTDSPLHF	TGCGCCAGCAGTCACCCACTACTAGGGCGGGGTCCCTTGACGGATTCACCCCTCCACTTT
TRBV9	TRBJ2-1	-	TRBD1	CASTHNLRDRDTGNEQFF	TGTGCCAGCACTCATAACCTCCGGGACAGGGATACGGGGAATGAGCAGTTCTTC
TRBV27	TRBJ2-2	few	-	CASSPLVEGRRSTGELFF	TGTGCCAGCAGTCCCCTTGTGGAAGGGCGGAGGTCCACCGGGGAGCTGTTTTTT
TRBV5-4	TRBJ2-3	-	TRBD2	CASSLALSGEGTDTQYF	TGTGCCAGCAGCTTGGCTCTTAGCGGGGAAGGCACAGATACGCAGTATTTT
TRBV11-1	TRBJ2-1	-	-	CASSVRRGEQFF	TGTGCCAGCAGCGTCCGACGGGGTGAGCAGTTCTTC
TRBV29-1	TRBJ2-7	-	-	CSVRLWTEGHEQYF	TGCAGCGTCCGACTCTGGACAGAAGGCCACGAGCAGTACTTC
TRBV7-8	TRBJ2-7	-	-	CASSSAGLARPTYEQYF	TGTGCCAGCAGCTCGGCGGGTCTAGCGAGACCGACCTACGAGCAGTACTTC
TRBV18	TRBJ1-2	-	-	CASSPSARVDYGYTF	TGTGCCAGCTCACCTTCGGCGCGGGTGGACTATGGCTACACCTTC
TRBV7-9	TRBJ1-6	-	-	CASSLGDGRGSPLHF	TGTGCCAGCAGCTTAGGGGACGGCAGGGGATCACCCCTCCACTTT
TRBV18	TRBJ2-3	-	-	CASSPTSTDTQYF	TGTGCCAGCTCACCGACTAGCACAGATACGCAGTATTTT
TRBV28	TRBJ1-6	-	TRBD1	CASSSPDRGRDSPLHF	TGTGCCAGCAGTTCTCCTGACAGGGGAAGGGATTCACCCCTCCACTTT
TRBV7-8	TRBJ2-1	few	TRBD1	CASSLVGPRQGAYNEQFF	TGTGCCAGCAGCTTAGTCGGACCCAGACAGGGGGCCTACAATGAGCAGTTCTTC
TRBV5-1	TRBJ1-1	-	TRBD1	CASSVDRGGTEAFF	TGCGCCAGCAGCGTAGACAGGGGTGGCACTGAAGCTTTCTTT
TRBV2	TRBJ1-1	-	-	CASSEVTFEAFF	TGTGCCAGCAGTGAGGTGACTTTTGAAGCTTTCTTT
TRBV27	TRBJ2-3	-	TRBD2	CASSARTSGGTLDTQYF	TGTGCCAGCAGTGCCCGAACTAGCGGGGGGACCCTAGATACGCAGTATTTT
TRBV5-4	TRBJ2-1	-	TRBD2	CASSPGLAGSSYNEQFF	TGTGCCAGCAGCCCCGGACTAGCGGGGAGCTCCTACAATGAGCAGTTCTTC
TRBV24-1	TRBJ2-7	-	TRBD1	CAIKQGDLYEQYF	TGTGCCATTAAACAGGGGGACCTCTACGAGCAGTACTTC
TRBV18	TRBJ2-7	-	-	CASSRDQEYEQYF	TGTGCCAGCTCACGTGACCAGGAATACGAGCAGTACTTC
TRBV28	TRBJ2-1	-	-	CASRRGNEQFF	TGTGCCAGCAGACGAGGCAATGAGCAGTTCTTC
TRBV27	TRBJ1-5	-	TRBD1	CASGSTGSRQPQHF	TGTGCCAGCGGATCGACAGGGAGTAGGCAGCCCCAGCATTTT
TRBV19	TRBJ2-5	-	TRBD2	CASSPRTSGQETQYF	TGTGCCAGTAGTCCGCGGACTAGCGGTCAAGAGACCCAGTACTTC
TRBV4-2	TRBJ1-5	-	-	CASSQNLDQPQHF	TGTGCCAGCAGCCAAAATCTTGATCAGCCCCAGCATTTT
TRBV6-1	TRBJ2-3	-	TRBD1	CASSDWGQGAGDTQYF	TGTGCCAGCAGTGACTGGGGACAGGGGGCCGGAGATACGCAGTATTTT
TRBV2	TRBJ1-2	-	TRBD1	CASSEAGQGHYGYTF	TGTGCCAGCAGTGAAGCGGGACAGGGGCACTATGGCTACACCTTC
TRBV3-1/TRBV3-2	TRBJ2-1	-	-	CASSQDREANEQFF	TGTGCCAGCAGCCAAGACAGGGAAGCCAATGAGCAGTTCTTC
TRBV25-1	TRBJ1-6	once	-	CASSKTGENSPLHF	TGTGCCAGCAGTAAGACAGGCGAAAATTCACCCCTCCACTTT
TRBV28	TRBJ2-7	few	-	CASSLSPSYEQYF	TGTGCCAGCAGTTTATCCCCATCCTACGAGCAGTACTTC